This is a list of T cell receptor beta chains from one sample in a study of blood T cell repertoires in COVID-19. The data were produced by immunoSEQ multiplex PCR, yet TCRdb's version contains in-frame clones alone and is incomplete. In the table there are almost 300,000 clones, around 92% of which are singletons. Sequenced: peripheral blood. These TCRs come from a woman in her twenties or thirties with COVID-19, enrolled during active disease. CDR3s include the opening cysteine and the closing phenylalanine or tryptophan. A D gene is named only where the DNA matches it firmly. Clone size is stated in some rows and not others, as once, few, many or a class when expanded.

clone_size	d_call	v_call	cdr3_length	j_call	cdr3_aa	cdr3_nt
once	-	TRBV28	14	TRBJ2-1	CASKKGGVNNEQFF	TGTGCCAGCAAAAAAGGGGGGGTGAACAATGAGCAGTTCTTC
-	-	TRBV9	15	TRBJ1-6	CASSPTWGERTPLHF	TGTGCCAGCAGCCCTACGTGGGGAGAGAGGACACCCCTCCACTTT
-	-	TRBV12-3/TRBV12-4	11	TRBJ1-2	CASSFGPGYTF	TGTGCCAGCAGTTTTGGCCCTGGCTACACCTTC
once	-	TRBV15	15	TRBJ1-2	CATSREPQASYGYTF	TGTGCCACCAGCAGAGAACCGCAGGCCAGCTATGGCTACACCTTC
once	TRBD1	TRBV20-1	11	TRBJ1-2	CSATGQYGYTF	TGCAGTGCTACGGGACAGTATGGCTACACCTTC
-	TRBD1	TRBV5-1	16	TRBJ1-6	CASSPGTGQSNSPLHF	TGCGCCAGCAGCCCCGGTACGGGACAGAGCAATTCACCCCTCCACTTT
-	-	TRBV19	13	TRBJ1-1	CAVVQGSRTEAFF	TGTGCCGTTGTACAGGGATCGAGGACTGAAGCTTTCTTT
-	-	TRBV7-9	15	TRBJ2-1	CASSLQGFAYNEQFF	TGTGCCAGCAGCTTACAGGGGTTCGCCTACAATGAGCAGTTCTTC
-	TRBD2	TRBV6-5	15	TRBJ2-5	CASSPGTSGGETQYF	TGTGCCAGCAGTCCTGGGACTAGCGGTGGAGAGACCCAGTACTTC
-	-	TRBV6-1	15	TRBJ1-5	CASSEGVAFNQPQHF	TGTGCCAGCAGTGAAGGAGTTGCCTTTAATCAGCCCCAGCATTTT
-	TRBD1	TRBV24-1	14	TRBJ2-2	CATRSQGATGELFF	TGTGCCACCCGATCGCAGGGGGCGACCGGGGAGCTGTTTTTT
-	-	TRBV20-1	11	TRBJ2-1	CSATEAREQFF	TGCAGTGCTACAGAGGCCAGAGAGCAGTTCTTC
few	-	TRBV18	15	TRBJ1-5	CASSPMVRPLGPQHF	TGTGCCAGCTCACCAATGGTACGTCCCCTCGGGCCCCAGCATTTT
-	TRBD2	TRBV29-1	16	TRBJ2-5	CSVAGGRGSTPETQYF	TGCAGCGTGGCGGGGGGGCGAGGTTCGACCCCAGAGACCCAGTACTTC
-	-	TRBV29-1	12	TRBJ1-1	CSVVLWNTEAFF	TGCAGCGTTGTTTTATGGAACACTGAAGCTTTCTTT
few	-	TRBV6-5	15	TRBJ2-2	CASTRRQAGVGELFF	TGTGCCAGCACTAGAAGACAGGCTGGGGTCGGGGAGCTGTTTTTT
-	TRBD2	TRBV6-5	14	TRBJ2-3	CASSYLAGADTQYF	TGTGCCAGCAGTTACCTAGCGGGGGCAGATACGCAGTATTTT
-	TRBD1	TRBV24-1	13	TRBJ1-5	CASDRGSNQPQHF	TGTGCCAGCGACAGGGGAAGCAATCAGCCCCAGCATTTT
-	TRBD1	TRBV24-1	15	TRBJ1-2	CATSDPGQTNYGYTF	TGTGCCACCAGTGATCCGGGACAGACTAACTATGGCTACACCTTC
-	-	TRBV25-1	14	TRBJ1-1	CASSPQDRYTEAFF	TGTGCCAGCAGTCCCCAGGACAGATACACTGAAGCTTTCTTT
-	TRBD1	TRBV7-9	15	TRBJ2-1	CASSLGTGGVNEQFF	TGTGCCAGCAGCTTAGGGACAGGGGGCGTGAATGAGCAGTTCTTC
-	TRBD2	TRBV28	16	TRBJ2-5	CASSLWGAGGRETQYF	TGTGCCAGCAGTTTATGGGGGGCGGGGGGCCGAGAGACCCAGTACTTC
-	-	TRBV24-1	16	TRBJ1-5	CATAGGGGPNNQPQHF	TGTGCCACCGCCGGCGGGGGGGGCCCGAACAATCAGCCCCAGCATTTT
-	TRBD2	TRBV27	15	TRBJ2-5	CASSLSGLAGETQYF	TGTGCCAGCAGTTTATCGGGACTAGCGGGGGAGACCCAGTACTTC
-	-	TRBV11-2	13	TRBJ2-1	CASSLARYNEQFF	TGTGCCAGCAGCTTAGCTCGTTACAATGAGCAGTTCTTC
-	TRBD1	TRBV6-1	17	TRBJ1-1	CASSDGDRVVTGTEAFF	TGTGCCAGCAGTGACGGGGACAGGGTTGTTACGGGCACTGAAGCTTTCTTT
-	TRBD1	TRBV7-6	16	TRBJ2-7	CASSLGYGTGEHEQYF	TGTGCCAGCAGCTTAGGTTATGGGACAGGGGAGCACGAGCAGTACTTC
-	-	TRBV4-2	15	TRBJ2-5	CASSPGPADQETQYF	TGTGCCAGCAGCCCAGGCCCAGCGGACCAAGAGACCCAGTACTTC
-	-	TRBV12-2	14	TRBJ2-1	CASRRSGYYNEQFF	TGTGCAAGTCGCCGTAGCGGGTATTACAATGAGCAGTTCTTC
-	-	TRBV5-1	13	TRBJ2-3	CASTRDYTDTQYF	TGCGCCAGCACGAGAGACTACACAGATACGCAGTATTTT
-	-	TRBV6-2/TRBV6-3	13	TRBJ2-7	CASSSGGSYEQYF	TGTGCCAGCAGTTCAGGGGGGTCCTACGAGCAGTACTTC